This T cell receptor beta chain was profiled in a study of blood T cell repertoires in COVID-19. Across the whole study: The study drew acute and convalescent COVID-19 samples from the United States, Italy and Spain.

Per the germline V gene, CDR1 is SEHNR and CDR2 is FQNEAQ (reference sequence). This CDR3 comprises 14 residues. J lost 8 bases, V lost 6 bases, and 3 bases had no gene match. Here immunoSEQ multiplex PCR was the method, and the copy in TCRdb shows in-frame clones only, minus some. The repertoire holds approximately 90,000 clones, with over 75% as singletons. Sequencing used peripheral blood. The TCR originated in a woman older than 75 with acute or convalescent COVID-19. This sequence joins TRBV7-9 and TRBJ1-6; 11 bases are a match to TRBD1. CDR3 loop: CASSPGQGDSPLHF. The CDR3 DNA is TGTGCCAGCAGTCCGGGACAGGGGGATTCACCCCTCCACTTT.